This T cell receptor (beta chain) was found in a study of cytomegalovirus exposure and HLA in healthy donors. Germline V lookup: CDR1 SGHRS, CDR2 YFSETQ. V dropped 2 bases and J dropped 7 bases, with 9 bases sitting between them. This CDR3 is built from 13 residues. TCRdb's table, derived via immunoSEQ multiplex PCR, lists solely in-frame clones and lacks some. The sample records over 110,000 clones, around 84% being singletons. The chain carries TRBV5-1 and TRBJ2-2, with D possibly matching TRBD2 (5 bases). The TCR sequence derives from a man between 18 and 29 years old in good health and CMV-seropositive. The sample comprised PBMCs. CDR3 sequence reads: CASSLKGVGELFF. In nucleotides, the CDR3 is TGCGCCAGCAGCTTAAAGGGAGTCGGGGAGCTGTTTTTT.